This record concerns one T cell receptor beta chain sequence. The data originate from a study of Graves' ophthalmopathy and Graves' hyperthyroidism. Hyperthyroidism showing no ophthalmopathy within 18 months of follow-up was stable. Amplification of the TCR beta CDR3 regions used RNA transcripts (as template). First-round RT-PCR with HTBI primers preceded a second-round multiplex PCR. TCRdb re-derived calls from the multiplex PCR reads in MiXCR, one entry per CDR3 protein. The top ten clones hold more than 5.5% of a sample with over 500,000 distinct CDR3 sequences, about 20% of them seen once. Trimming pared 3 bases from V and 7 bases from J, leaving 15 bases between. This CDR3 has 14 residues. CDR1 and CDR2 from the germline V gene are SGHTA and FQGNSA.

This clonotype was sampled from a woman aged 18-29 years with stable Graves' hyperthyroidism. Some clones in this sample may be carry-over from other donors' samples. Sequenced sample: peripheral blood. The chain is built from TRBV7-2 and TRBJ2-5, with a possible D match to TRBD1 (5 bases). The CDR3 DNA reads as TGTGCCAGCAGCTTCCTTGGGGAAGGGGTGACCCAGTACTTC. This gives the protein CASSFLGEGVTQYF.